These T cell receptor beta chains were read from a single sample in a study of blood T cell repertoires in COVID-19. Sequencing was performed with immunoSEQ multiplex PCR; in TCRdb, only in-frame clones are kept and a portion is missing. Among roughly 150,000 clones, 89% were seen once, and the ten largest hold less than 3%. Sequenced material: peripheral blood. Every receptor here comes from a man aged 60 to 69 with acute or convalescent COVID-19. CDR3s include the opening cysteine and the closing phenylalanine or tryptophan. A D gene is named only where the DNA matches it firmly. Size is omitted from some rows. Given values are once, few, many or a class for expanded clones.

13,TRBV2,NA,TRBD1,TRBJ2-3,CASSGQGTDTQYF,TGTGCCAGCAGTGGACAGGGGACAGATACGCAGTATTTT
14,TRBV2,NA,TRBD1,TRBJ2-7,CASRGEQGVYEQYF,TGTGCCAGCAGGGGGGAACAGGGGGTCTACGAGCAGTACTTC
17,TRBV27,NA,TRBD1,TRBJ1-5,CASSPGTGGSGNQPQHF,TGTGCCAGCAGTCCAGGGACAGGGGGCTCGGGCAATCAGCCCCAGCATTTT
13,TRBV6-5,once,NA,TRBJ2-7,CASSPGLRYEQYF,TGTGCCAGCAGCCCAGGGCTACGTTACGAGCAGTACTTC
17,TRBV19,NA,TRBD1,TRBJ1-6,CASSILQGDSYNSPLHF,TGTGCCAGTAGTATATTGCAGGGGGATTCCTATAATTCACCCCTCCACTTT
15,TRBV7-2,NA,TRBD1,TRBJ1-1,CASSFDNRGHTEAFF,TGTGCCAGCAGCTTCGACAACAGGGGACACACTGAAGCTTTCTTT
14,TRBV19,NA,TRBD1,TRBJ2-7,CASSIRDRGDEQYF,TGTGCCAGTAGTATACGGGACAGGGGTGACGAGCAGTACTTC
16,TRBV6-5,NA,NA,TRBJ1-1,CASSYSGGKSKTEAFF,TGTGCCAGCAGTTACTCCGGAGGAAAGTCGAAAACTGAAGCTTTCTTT
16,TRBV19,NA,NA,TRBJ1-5,CASSPWGVRDNQPQHF,TGTGCCAGTAGTCCCTGGGGAGTACGGGACAATCAGCCCCAGCATTTT
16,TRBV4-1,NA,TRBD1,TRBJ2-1,CASTRDRENSYNEQFF,TGCGCCAGCACCCGGGACAGGGAGAACTCCTACAATGAGCAGTTCTTC
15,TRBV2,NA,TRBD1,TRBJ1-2,CASLGGQGLLYGYTF,TGTGCCAGCTTGGGGGGACAGGGTCTACTCTATGGCTACACCTTC
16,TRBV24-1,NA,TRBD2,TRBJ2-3,CATSDHGGLERDTQYF,TGTGCCACCAGTGACCATGGGGGACTAGAGAGAGATACGCAGTATTTT
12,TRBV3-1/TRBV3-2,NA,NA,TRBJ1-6,CASSRIQGHLHF,TGTGCCAGCAGCCGTATACAGGGCCACCTCCACTTT
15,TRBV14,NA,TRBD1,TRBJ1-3,CASSLPGQTKNTIYF,TGTGCCAGCAGCCTTCCGGGACAGACTAAAAACACCATATATTTT
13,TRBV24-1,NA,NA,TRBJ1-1,CATSDRSGTEAFF,TGTGCCACCAGTGATAGATCAGGAACTGAAGCTTTCTTT
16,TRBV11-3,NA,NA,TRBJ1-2,CASSLDLAGTSDGYTF,TGTGCCAGCAGCTTAGATCTGGCGGGGACGAGCGATGGCTACACCTTC
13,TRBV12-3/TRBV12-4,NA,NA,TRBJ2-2,CASSLKGSGELFF,TGTGCCAGCAGTTTAAAGGGGTCCGGGGAGCTGTTTTTT
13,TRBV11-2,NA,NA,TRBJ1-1,CASSLAVSTEAFF,TGTGCCAGCAGCTTAGCGGTGAGCACTGAAGCTTTCTTT
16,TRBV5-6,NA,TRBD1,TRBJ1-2,CASSLEPTGGPYGYTF,TGTGCCAGCAGCTTGGAGCCGACAGGGGGCCCTTATGGCTACACCTTC
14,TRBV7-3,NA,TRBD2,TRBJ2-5,CASSLAGVSETQYF,TGTGCCAGCAGCTTGGCGGGGGTCTCAGAGACCCAGTACTTC
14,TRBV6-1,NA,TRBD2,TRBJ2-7,CASSETSGGLSQYF,TGTGCCAGCAGTGAAACTAGCGGGGGGTTATCGCAGTACTTC
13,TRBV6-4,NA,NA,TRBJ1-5,CASSEGGGQPQHF,TGTGCCAGCAGTGAAGGGGGGGGGCAGCCCCAGCATTTT
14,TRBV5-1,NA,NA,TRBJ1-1,CASSLAIRSAEAFF,TGCGCCAGCAGCTTGGCTATCCGGAGCGCTGAAGCTTTCTTT
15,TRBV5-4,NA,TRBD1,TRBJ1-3,CASSLRQGAGNTIYF,TGTGCCAGCAGCCTTAGACAGGGGGCTGGAAACACCATATATTTT
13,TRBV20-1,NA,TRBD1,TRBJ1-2,CSASLQGASGYTF,TGCAGTGCTAGTTTACAGGGGGCGTCTGGCTACACCTTC
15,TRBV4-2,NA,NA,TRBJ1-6,CASSQGSSYNSPLHF,TGTGCCAGCAGCCAGGGGAGCTCCTATAATTCACCCCTCCACTTT
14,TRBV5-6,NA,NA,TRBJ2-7,CASSLDRSGYEQYF,TGTGCCAGCAGCTTGGATCGCTCCGGTTACGAGCAGTACTTC
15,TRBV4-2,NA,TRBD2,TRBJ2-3,CASSQGAGGPDTQYF,TGTGCCAGCAGCCAAGGAGCGGGGGGGCCGGATACGCAGTATTTT
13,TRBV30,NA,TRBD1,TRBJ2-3,CACTTGGSNTQYF,TGTGCCTGCACGACAGGGGGCTCGAATACGCAGTATTTT
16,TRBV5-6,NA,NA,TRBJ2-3,CASSSVGQKNTDTQYF,TGTGCCAGCAGCTCGGTAGGACAAAAGAACACAGATACGCAGTATTTT
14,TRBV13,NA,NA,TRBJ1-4,CASSLPTEDEKLFF,TGTGCCAGCAGCTTACCGACGGAGGATGAAAAACTGTTTTTT
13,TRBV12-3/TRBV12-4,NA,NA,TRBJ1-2,CASSFGNSGTLVF,TGTGCCAGCAGTTTCGGGAACTCGGGGACTCTAGTCTTC
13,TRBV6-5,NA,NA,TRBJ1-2,CASTEGGSLGYTF,TGTGCCAGCACCGAGGGAGGGAGTCTGGGCTACACCTTC
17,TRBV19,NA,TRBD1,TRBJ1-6,CASSRKAPGQGDSPLHF,TGTGCCAGTAGTAGGAAAGCCCCCGGACAGGGGGATTCACCCCTCCACTTT
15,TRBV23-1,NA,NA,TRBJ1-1,CASSSPWALNTEAFF,TGCGCCAGCAGTTCCCCCTGGGCCTTGAACACTGAAGCTTTCTTT
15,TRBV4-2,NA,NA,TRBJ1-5,CASSQDYGPNQPQHF,TGTGCCAGCAGCCAAGACTATGGGCCAAATCAGCCCCAGCATTTT
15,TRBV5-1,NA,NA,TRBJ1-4,CASSLVPGGGEKLFF,TGCGCCAGCAGCTTGGTACCGGGGGGAGGCGAAAAACTGTTTTTT